A single T cell receptor beta chain is shown here with its context. Using immunoSEQ multiplex PCR, the repertoire was profiled, and TCRdb retains in-frame clones only, with some absent. Of about 180,000 clones in the sample, 82% were seen once. The record originates from a study of blood T cell repertoires in COVID-19. Overall study: In each case, the material was cDNA or gDNA derived from T cells, B-cell-depleted T cells, or PBMCs.

This TCR was recovered from a woman older than 75 with active or convalescent COVID-19. The sequenced sample was peripheral blood.

The CDR3 DNA reads TGCGCCAGCAGCCAATTCAGGGATAGCAATCAGCCCCAGCATTTT. This encodes CASSQFRDSNQPQHF. J is TRBJ1-5 and V is TRBV4-1, with D possibly being TRBD1 (5 bases). The CDR3 is 15 residues long. Germline V gene lookup returns CDR1 MGHRA and CDR2 YSYEKL. The V and J ends lost 2 bases and 0 bases respectively, with 8 bases between them.